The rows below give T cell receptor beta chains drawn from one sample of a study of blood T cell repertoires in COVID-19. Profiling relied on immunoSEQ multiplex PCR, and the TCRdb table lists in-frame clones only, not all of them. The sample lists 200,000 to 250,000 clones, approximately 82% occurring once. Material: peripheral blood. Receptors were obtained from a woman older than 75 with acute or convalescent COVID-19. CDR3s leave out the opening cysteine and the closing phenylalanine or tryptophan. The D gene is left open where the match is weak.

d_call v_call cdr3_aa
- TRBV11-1 ASSFARETQY
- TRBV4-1 ASSQEVGVGTEAF
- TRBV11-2 ASREGGGSYEQY
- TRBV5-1 ASSLVAVSSGANVLT
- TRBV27 ASSFDSRGSYEQY
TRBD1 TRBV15 ATSRTGTGISPGLSGYT
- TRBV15 ATSREVSGLTSSGNTIY
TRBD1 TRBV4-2 ASSQPDRGVLGNTIY
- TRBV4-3 ASSQTSLETQY
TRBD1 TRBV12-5 ASGNLDRGSYEQY
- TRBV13 ASSLEGRNTDTQY
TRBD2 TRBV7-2 ASSLGGGQETQY
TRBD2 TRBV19 ASSETSGTYNEQF
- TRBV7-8 ASSLNFQGNEQF
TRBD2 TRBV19 ASSIAPSGRIGYEQF
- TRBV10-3 ATMGSGVGTEAF
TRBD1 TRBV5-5 ASSFLDREYQETQY
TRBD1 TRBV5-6 ASSPPTGLGYGYT
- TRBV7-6 ASSGRDMSSYEQY
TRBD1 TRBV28 ASSFRTGSSYEQY
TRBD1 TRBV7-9 ASSVDRGNNEQF
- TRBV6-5 ASSYRGGYEQY
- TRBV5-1 ASSLVEGPTEAF
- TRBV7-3 ASSLTQGWDEQF
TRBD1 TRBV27 ASSSRGTGVPNSPLH
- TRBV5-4 ASSLPSGLPSNTEAF
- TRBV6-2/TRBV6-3 ASSYSGIQQETQY
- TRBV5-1 ASSVGDNYGYT
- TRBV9 ASAGRGAVNYGYT
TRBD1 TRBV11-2 ASSLTGGTASGYT
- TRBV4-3 ASSQESRSNTEAF
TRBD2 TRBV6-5 ASSPGTSGSGEQF
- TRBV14 ASSQEVDYGTDTQY
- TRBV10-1 ASSVHRNSSYEQY
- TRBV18 ASSPLGTTTGELF
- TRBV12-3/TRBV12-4 ASSTSFSYEQY
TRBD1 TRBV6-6 ASSDDGTDYEQY
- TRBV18 ASSRRETGPMVGTEAF
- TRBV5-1 ASSLVPGVTNIEQF
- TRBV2 ASSDRDISTEAF
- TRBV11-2 ASSPNPSTDTQY
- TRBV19 ASSMMSQAVSDTQY
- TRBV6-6 ASSYKRGQETQY
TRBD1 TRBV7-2 ASSSLTGSSYEQY
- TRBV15 ATSHGPSTDTQY
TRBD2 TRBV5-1 ASSFLAGVAGELF
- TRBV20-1 SARGPRVSF
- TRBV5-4 ASSPTASYGYT
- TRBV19 ASTKEVTSNYGYT